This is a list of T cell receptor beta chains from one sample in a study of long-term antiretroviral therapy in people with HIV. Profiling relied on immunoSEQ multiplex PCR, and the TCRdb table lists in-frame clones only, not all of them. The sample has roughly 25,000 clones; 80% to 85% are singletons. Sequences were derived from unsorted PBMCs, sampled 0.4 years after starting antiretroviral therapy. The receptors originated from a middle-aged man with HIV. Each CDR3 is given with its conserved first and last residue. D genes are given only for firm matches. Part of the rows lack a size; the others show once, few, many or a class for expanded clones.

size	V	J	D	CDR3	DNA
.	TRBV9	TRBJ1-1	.	CASSASQGNTEAFF	TGTGCCAGCAGCGCTAGCCAGGGGAACACTGAAGCTTTCTTT
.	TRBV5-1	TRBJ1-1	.	CASSLAGTGSVQTEAFF	TGCGCCAGCAGCTTGGCAGGTACAGGGTCCGTTCAGACTGAAGCTTTCTTT
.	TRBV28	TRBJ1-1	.	CASSLLMVDTEAFF	TGTGCCAGCAGTCTCTTAATGGTGGACACTGAAGCTTTCTTT
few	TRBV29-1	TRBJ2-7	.	CSVERGYEQYF	TGCAGCGTTGAACGGGGCTACGAGCAGTACTTC
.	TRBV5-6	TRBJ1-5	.	CASHLRGNQPQHF	TGTGCCAGCCACCTTAGGGGGAATCAGCCCCAGCATTTT
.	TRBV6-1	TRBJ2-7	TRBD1	CASGTGPTYEQYF	TGTGCTTCCGGGACAGGCCCTACCTACGAGCAGTACTTC
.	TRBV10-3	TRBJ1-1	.	CAISEPPSNEAFF	TGTGCCATCAGTGAGCCGCCGTCGAATGAAGCTTTCTTT
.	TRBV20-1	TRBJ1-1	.	CSAVLNTEAFF	TGCAGTGCTGTATTGAACACTGAAGCTTTCTTT
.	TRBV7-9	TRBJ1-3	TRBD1	CASSLGQGYGNTIYF	TGTGCCAGCAGCTTAGGACAGGGGTATGGAAACACCATATATTTT
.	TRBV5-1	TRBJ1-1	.	CASSLIVGRNTEAFF	TGCGCCAGCAGCTTAATAGTGGGTCGCAACACTGAAGCTTTCTTT
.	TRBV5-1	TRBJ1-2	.	CASSIGGGYTF	TGCGCCAGCTCGATAGGTGGGGGCTACACCTTC
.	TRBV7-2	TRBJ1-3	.	CASSIKEESLFGNTIYF	TGTGCCAGCAGCATTAAGGAGGAGAGCCTCTTTGGAAACACCATATATTTT
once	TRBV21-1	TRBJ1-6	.	CASSHGQSSYNSPLHF	TGTGCCAGCAGCCATGGGCAAAGCTCCTATAATTCACCCCTCCACTTT
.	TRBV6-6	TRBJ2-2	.	CASTTANTGELFF	TGTGCCAGCACAACTGCGAACACCGGGGAGCTGTTTTTT
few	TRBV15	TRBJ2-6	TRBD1	CATSDRNSGANVLTF	TGTGCCACCTCGGACAGGAACTCTGGGGCCAACGTCCTGACTTTC
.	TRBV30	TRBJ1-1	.	CAWSRGSNTEAFF	TGTGCCTGGAGTCGAGGGTCGAACACTGAAGCTTTCTTT
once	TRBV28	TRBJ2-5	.	CASNPPGPQETQYF	TGTGCCAGCAATCCACCGGGACCTCAAGAGACCCAGTACTTC
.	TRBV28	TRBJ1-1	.	CASSWIGTEAFF	TGTGCCAGCAGTTGGATTGGCACTGAAGCTTTCTTT
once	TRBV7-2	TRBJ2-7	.	CASSLGGARGLKSGEQYF	TGTGCCAGCAGCTTAGGTGGGGCCAGGGGCTTAAAGTCGGGTGAGCAGTACTTC